These 17 T cell receptor beta chains share one sample of origin, sequenced in a study of T-cell memory formation after mild COVID-19. TCRdb re-derived calls from the 5' RACE reads in MiXCR, one entry per CDR3 protein. In the table there are around 29,000 distinct CDR3 sequences, approximately 12% of which are singletons. Sample: PBMCs or a T cell subset sorted from them (not recorded which). These receptors originate from an adult woman who had mild COVID-19 (a few samples of this study predate the infection). Cell type and time point are not known.

This clonotype was seen at least ten times. The rearrangement joins TRBV9 to TRBJ1-1, with D uncertain. V shed 5 bases and J shed 4 bases, with 15 bases lying between them. CDR1 and CDR2 (germline): SGDLS, YYNGEE. The CDR3 runs 14 residues. The CDR3 sequence: CASRAPGVGTEAFF. Here the CDR3 DNA reads TGTGCCAGCAGGGCACCCGGGGTAGGCACTGAAGCTTTCTTT.

At least ten counts were recorded for this clonotype. The V gene is TRBV24-1, the J gene TRBJ2-3; D not resolved. Germline V lookup: CDR1 KGHDR, CDR2 SFDVKD. The V end was cut by 3 bases, the J end by 1 base, with 10 bases between. This CDR3 is built from 15 residues. CDR3 residues: CATSDPHHGTDTQYF. As DNA, the CDR3 is TGTGCCACCAGTGATCCTCACCACGGCACAGATACGCAGTATTTT.

This clonotype came up many times. The V call is TRBV18, the J call TRBJ2-7; the D is unclear. This CDR3 is built from 12 residues. Trimming pared 3 bases from V and 0 bases from J, leaving 3 bases between. CDR1 and CDR2 (germline): KGHSH, LQKENI. The CDR3 loop reads CASSPHSYEQYF. CDR3 bases: TGTGCCAGCTCACCCCACTCCTACGAGCAGTACTTC.

The chain links TRBV5-1 to TRBJ2-1, with 8 nucleotides matching TRBD2. The CDR3 spans 17 residues. V trimming: 0 bases; J trimming: 1 base; junction bases outside the gene matches: 6. Germline V gene lookup returns CDR1 SGHRS and CDR2 YFSETQ. The CDR3 here is CASSLAGGAFSYNEQFF. The DNA of the CDR3 is TGCGCCAGCAGCTTGGCCGGGGGGGCCTTTTCCTACAATGAGCAGTTCTTC.

Many counts were recorded for this clonotype. This chain joins TRBV25-1 and TRBJ2-5; 7 nucleotides match TRBD2. Germline-derived CDR1 and CDR2 are MGHDK and SYGVNS. V dropped 5 bases and J dropped 1; count of bases not matched to a gene: 10. The CDR3 spans 16 residues. The CDR3 coding sequence is TGTGCCAGCAGTCCTGGGGGGGAAAGAGCCCAAGAGACCCAGTACTTC. Encoded protein: CASSPGGERAQETQYF.

Many counts were recorded for this clonotype. This chain uses TRBV15 with TRBJ1-1; D is unclear. Germline V lookup: CDR1 LNHNV, CDR2 YYDKDF (reference sequence). The ends were cut back, 3 bases at V and 3 bases at J, with 14 bases in the middle. There are 15 residues in the CDR3. The DNA of the CDR3 is TGTGCCACCAGCAGGCGAGACGGGTTCTACACTGAAGCTTTCTTT. Protein product: CATSRRDGFYTEAFF. The full variable domain, in which reference TRBV15 and TRBJ1-1 provide the parts outside the CDR3, is DAMVIQNPRYQVTQFGKPVTLSCSQTLNHNVMYWYQQKSSQAPKLLFHYYDKDFNNEADTPDNFQSRRPNTSFCFLDIRSPGLGDTAMYLCATSRRDGFYTEAFFGQGTRLTVV.

The gene calls are TRBV25-1 and TRBJ2-7, with a possible D match to TRBD1 (7 bases). This CDR3 spans 13 amino acids. V lost 9 bases and J lost 2, with 14 bases in between. Germline V gives CDR1 MGHDK, CDR2 SYGVNS. The CDR3 DNA reads as TGTGCCAGTCAGGACAGGAGGGCCTACGAGCAGTACTTC. It is translated as CASQDRRAYEQYF.

Ten or more counts support this clonotype. V gene TRBV20-1 combines with J gene TRBJ1-4, with D uncertain. Germline V CDR1 and CDR2: DFQATT, SNEGSKA (reference sequence). V lost 4 bases and J 5 bases, leaving 5 bases between the germline ends. The CDR3 consists of 11 residues. In nucleotides, the CDR3 is TGCAGTGCTAACAACAATGAAAAACTGTTTTTT. This sequence encodes CSANNNEKLFF.

This clonotype was seen repeatedly, ten times or more. The CDR3 spells CASSDSRISPPWGSNQPQHF. The CDR3 region has the DNA TGTGCCAGCAGTGACTCTCGAATTTCGCCACCATGGGGGAGCAATCAGCCCCAGCATTTT. The chain links TRBV25-1 to TRBJ1-5, with D perhaps TRBD1 (5 bases). V gave up 3 bases and J gave up 1 base, with 25 bases separating them. This CDR3 region has 20 residues. Per the germline V gene, CDR1 is MGHDK and CDR2 is SYGVNS.

There are many counts of this clonotype. The gene calls are TRBV24-1 and TRBJ2-1, with TRBD2 matching over 7 bases. This CDR3 is built from 16 residues. CDR1 and CDR2 from the germline V gene are KGHDR and SFDVKD. Trimming removed 3 bases from V and 3 bases from J; junction bases left unmatched: 7. The CDR3 DNA is TGTGCCACCAGTGATGGGGGGGGAGGAATCTACAATGAGCAGTTCTTC. This sequence encodes CATSDGGGGIYNEQFF.

This clonotype was seen many times. This chain uses TRBV28 with TRBJ2-7, with TRBD1 matching 8 bases. The germline CDR1 and CDR2 sequences are MDHEN and SYDVKM. CDR3 length equals 16 residues. The trim removed 8 bases at V and 7 bases at J, leaving 19 bases unmatched. In nucleotides, the CDR3 is TGTGCCAGCCTATCCCGGTCCGGGACAGGCTTCCTGGAGCAGTACTTC. Residues: CASLSRSGTGFLEQYF.

This clonotype was observed a handful of times. This clone may be a read error of a much larger clone one base away. The V and J genes are TRBV5-1 and TRBJ1-6; the D gene is possibly TRBD1 (6 bases). This CDR3 is 17 amino acids long. The germline CDR1 and CDR2 sequences are SGHRS and YFSETQ. The DNA for the CDR3 is TGCGCCAGCAGCTCCAGTCCAGGGGACTCCTATAAGTCACCCCTCCACTTT. It specifies CASSSSPGDSYKSPLHF.

This clonotype occurred many times. This chain joins TRBV5-1 and TRBJ2-1, with a tentative D call TRBD2 (5 bases). Trimming shortened V by 1 base and J by 0 bases, and 8 bases separated the two germline ends. The CDR3 totals 15 residues. Germline CDR1 reads SGHRS; CDR2 reads YFSETQ. The DNA of the CDR3 is TGCGCCAGCAGCTTGTTGAGGGACTCCTACAATGAGCAGTTCTTC. This codes for CASSLLRDSYNEQFF.

By proportion, this clonotype is medium-sized (0.01 to 0.1%). This sequence joins TRBV2 and TRBJ2-3, with 9 nucleotides matching TRBD2. Germline loops: CDR1 SNHLY, CDR2 FYNNEI. V shed 4 bases and J 4 bases; nucleotides not matched to a gene: 6. The CDR3 is 15 amino acids. CDR3 amino acids: CASSGVSGSADTQYF. CDR3 nucleotide sequence: TGTGCCAGCAGTGGGGTTAGCGGGAGCGCAGATACGCAGTATTTT.

Ten or more counts support this clonotype. V gene TRBV18 combines with J gene TRBJ2-3; D gene uncertain. Trimming took off 2 bases at V and 0 bases at J, with 9 bases between the two ends. This CDR3 region has 15 residues. Germline V gene lookup returns CDR1 KGHSH and CDR2 LQKENI. The CDR3 DNA reads as TGTGCCAGCTCACCAACCACATCCAGCACAGATACGCAGTATTTT. Amino acids: CASSPTTSSTDTQYF.

This clonotype has ten or more counts. The V call is TRBV18, the J call TRBJ1-1; possible D gene TRBD1, 6 bases. Germline V gene lookup returns CDR1 KGHSH and CDR2 LQKENI. The CDR3 runs 14 residues. V was clipped by 6 bases and J by 3 bases, with 14 bases between them. The CDR3 coding sequence is TGTGCCAGCTCGCAGGGGATTTGGGACACTGAAGCTTTCTTT. It codes for CASSQGIWDTEAFF.

V and J are TRBV7-8 and TRBJ2-2; D perhaps matches TRBD2 (6 bases). The V and J ends lost 1 base and 1 base respectively, with 10 bases between them. This CDR3 spans 16 amino acids. The germline V gene has CDR1 SGHVS and CDR2 FQNEAQ. In DNA form, the CDR3 reads TGTGCCAGCAGCTTAGTGGCGGGGATGAACACCGGGGAGCTGTTTTTT. Protein: CASSLVAGMNTGELFF.